This T cell receptor (beta chain) derives from a study of regulatory T cells in long-lasting Graves disease. Study-wide context: The study enrolled newly diagnosed Graves' patients on antithyroid drugs under 3 months.

The study, taken as a whole, reports: Favored gene segments in persistent disease were TRBV28, TRBJ1-2 and TRBJ2-5.

Researchers made TCR beta libraries by using iRepertoire HTBI primers and running Arm-PCR on CDR3 regions. TCRdb processed the multiplex PCR reads anew with MiXCR; each CDR3 protein has one entry. The repertoire includes under 700,000 distinct CDR3 sequences, about 16% of them detected once, and 20% to 25% sits in the top ten. This clonotype was found many times. Its target is unknown. The V gene's germline CDR1 is KGHSH and CDR2 LQKENI. V was shortened by 3 bases and J by 5 bases, with 15 bases between the two germline ends. CDR3 length: 15 amino acids. Time point in this sample: newly diagnosed GD, antithyroid drugs for less than 3 months. Generation of the TCR library employed RNA extracted from PBMCs. This sample also belongs to another study, concerning T cells in Graves' hyperthyroidism and ophthalmopathy. That paper adds: The primer set for the first-round RT-PCR of the TCR CDR3 was HTBI. Ophthalmopathy, which appeared later, was predicted by the model a median about 6 months before onset.

This TCR derives from a woman in her forties or fifties with Graves disease. The sequencing used peripheral blood mononuclear cells (PBMCs), collected at new diagnosis, from a patient treated with antithyroid drugs. V gene TRBV18 combines with J gene TRBJ2-3; D remains unclear. CDR3 nucleotides: TGTGCCAGCTCACCGCTGGCGGCCCCTCAAGATACGCAGTATTTT. Encoded protein: CASSPLAAPQDTQYF.